Presented here are 8 T cell receptor beta chains from one specimen sequenced in a study of tumor-infiltrating lymphocytes in primary liver carcinoma. Investigators took RNA and DNA out together from 20-30 mg of unsorted bulk tissue. The input was about 490 ng total RNA; TCR beta cDNA was made from it with a constant-region primer. Three nested multiplex PCR rounds of slightly modified ARM-PCR generated TCR beta libraries. TRBV1-TRBV30 forward primers paired with a C-beta reverse primer drove the first two PCR rounds, about 11 cycles each. TCRdb re-called the multiplex PCR reads through MiXCR, storing one row per CDR3 protein. In the table there are some 94,000 distinct CDR3 sequences, over 55% of which are singletons. The sequenced sample was liver tumor tissue from sampling region 5. Subset indicated: tumor region T5, tumor centre. These receptors all stem from an older woman with primary liver carcinoma and hepatitis B virus infection.

About this clonotype itself: Since a much larger clone is just one base distant, this may be a read error. The V and J genes are TRBV30 and TRBJ2-3; D remains unclear. This CDR3 spans 11 amino acids. CDR1 and CDR2 from the germline V gene are GTSNPN and SVGIG (reference sequence). CDR3 DNA sequence: TGTGCCCGGAGTCGTTTAGATACGCAGTATTTT. Translating it yields CARSRLDTQYF. Together with reference TRBV30 and TRBJ2-3, the CDR3 gives the full variable domain: SQTIHQWPATLVQPVGSPLSLECTVEGTSNPNLYWYRQAAGRGLQLLFYSVGIGQISSEVPQNLSASRPQDRQFILSSKKLLLSDSGFYLCARSRLDTQYFGPGTRLTVL.

Points on this clonotype: The junction does not match germline at one end; this may be a read error. V gene TRBV6-2 or TRBV6-3 combines with J gene TRBJ1-1; 11 bases are a match to TRBD1. This CDR3 spans 15 amino acids. Germline assignment: CDR1 MNHEY and CDR2 SVGEGT. The CDR3: CASSPWDRGFIEAIF. The CDR3 coding sequence is TGTGCCAGCAGTCCCTGGGACAGGGGGTTCATTGAAGCTATCTTT.

A remark on this clonotype: The final CDR3 position lacks the conserved phenylalanine or tryptophan, pointing to a likely read error. Because the CDR3's place on the DNA is in doubt, the DNA is left out and the CDR3 is given as listed by TCRdb. The genes are TRBV29-1 and TRBJ1-1; the table's D call TRBD1 went unverified against the DNA. Germline values: CDR1 SQVTM, CDR2 ANQGSEA. The CDR3 is 13 residues long, counting both termini. The CDR3 protein is CSAPDRWNTEALL.

This clonotype was seen repeatedly, ten times or more. The CDR3 DNA reads as TGCAGCGTTGCAACCGGGACAGGGGCCACCATTCAGTACTTC. This gives the protein CSVATGTGATIQYF. V gene TRBV29-1 combines with J gene TRBJ2-4, with TRBD1 matching over 10 bases. After removal of 4 bases from V and 9 bases from J, the junction contained 9 bases not matched to a gene. This CDR3 has 14 residues. The germline gives CDR1 SQVTM, CDR2 ANQGSEA.

This clonotype showed up just once. The conserved phenylalanine or tryptophan is not found at the CDR3 terminus, so this likely reflects a read error. The J gene is TRBJ2-1, the V gene TRBV18, with 13 bases matching TRBD2. CDR3 length equals 17 residues. Germline trimming cut 3 bases from V and 5 bases from J; bases unmatched to any gene: 7. The germline V gene has CDR1 KGHSH and CDR2 LQKENI. The CDR3 is CASSPPTGTSGNNEQFL. CDR3 nucleotide sequence: TGTGCCAGCTCACCCCCAACCGGGACTAGCGGGAACAATGAGCAGTTCTTA.

About this clonotype itself: The final CDR3 position lacks the conserved phenylalanine or tryptophan, pointing to a likely read error. The rearrangement links TRBV11-2 to TRBJ2-5, with D possibly matching TRBD2 (6 bases). The V end lost 2 bases, the J end lost 5 bases, and 15 bases lay between the germline ends. The CDR3 runs to 15 residues. Germline V gene data show CDR1 as SGHAT and CDR2 as FQNNGV. In nucleotides, the CDR3 is TGTGCCAGCAGCTTACGACTAGTACGGCATGAGACCCAGTACTAC. The encoded protein is CASSLRLVRHETQYY.

Details on this clonotype: One junction end disagrees with the germline gene, perhaps due to a read error. J is TRBJ2-2 and V is TRBV6-5; TRBD1 might be the D (5 bases). The CDR3 consists of 15 residues. Germline V gives CDR1 MNHEY, CDR2 SVGAGI. CDR3 DNA: TGTGGCAGCAGTTACTCGGTAGGGGATACCAGGGAGCTGTTTTTT. Amino acids: CGSSYSVGDTRELFF.

This clonotype appeared many times. The rearrangement joins TRBV6-2 or TRBV6-3 to TRBJ1-1; no definite D call. The CDR3 totals 13 residues. Trimming left V 6 bases short and J 11 bases short, with 19 bases between. CDR1 is MNHEY, CDR2 SVGEGT, per germline. CDR3 residues: CASSHKDRLHAFF. The CDR3 nucleotides read TGTGCCAGCAGCCATAAAGACCGGCTTCACGCTTTCTTT.